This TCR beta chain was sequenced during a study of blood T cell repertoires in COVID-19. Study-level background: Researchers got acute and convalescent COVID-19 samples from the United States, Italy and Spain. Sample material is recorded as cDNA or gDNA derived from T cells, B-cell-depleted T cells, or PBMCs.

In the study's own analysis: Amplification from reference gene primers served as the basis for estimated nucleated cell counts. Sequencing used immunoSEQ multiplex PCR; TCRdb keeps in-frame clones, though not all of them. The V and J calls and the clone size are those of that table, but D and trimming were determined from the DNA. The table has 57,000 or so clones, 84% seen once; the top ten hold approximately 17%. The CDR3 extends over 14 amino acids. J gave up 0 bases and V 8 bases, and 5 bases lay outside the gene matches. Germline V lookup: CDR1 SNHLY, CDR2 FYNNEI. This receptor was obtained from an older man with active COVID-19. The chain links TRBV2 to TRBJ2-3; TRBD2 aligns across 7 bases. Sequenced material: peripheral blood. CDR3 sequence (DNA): TGTGCCAGCCAAGCGGGAACTAGCACAGATACGCAGTATTTT. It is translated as CASQAGTSTDTQYF.